This T cell receptor (beta chain) was observed in a study of blood T cell repertoires in COVID-19. Whole-study context: Samples came from the United States, Italy and Spain, spanning acute and convalescent COVID-19.

Data came from immunoSEQ multiplex PCR; TCRdb stores just in-frame clones and leaves some out. The sample lists some 250,000 clones, 75% to 90% seen once, with roughly 1.8% in the top ten. Germline CDR1 is SNHLY and CDR2 is FYNNEI. This CDR3 is built from 17 residues. J gave up 4 bases and V 2 bases, and 7 bases lay outside the gene matches. Source material: peripheral blood. The origin of this receptor is a man aged 25 to 40 with active or convalescent COVID-19. The genes are TRBV2 and TRBJ2-2, with 10 bases that match TRBD2. CDR3 loop: CASSETAGGPVTGELFF. DNA of the CDR3: TGTGCCAGCAGTGAAACAGCGGGGGGGCCAGTCACCGGGGAGCTGTTTTTT.